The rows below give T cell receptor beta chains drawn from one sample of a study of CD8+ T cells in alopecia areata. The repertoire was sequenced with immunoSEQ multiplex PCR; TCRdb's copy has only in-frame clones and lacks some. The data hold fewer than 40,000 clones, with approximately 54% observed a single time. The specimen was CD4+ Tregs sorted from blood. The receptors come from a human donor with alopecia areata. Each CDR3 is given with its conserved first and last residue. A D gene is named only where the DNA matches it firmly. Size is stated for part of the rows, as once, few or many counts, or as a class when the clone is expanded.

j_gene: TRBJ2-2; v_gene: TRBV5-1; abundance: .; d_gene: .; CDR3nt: TGCGCCAGCAGCTTGGACCCAGGGTTAGGGGAGCTGTTTTTT; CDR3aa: CASSLDPGLGELFF
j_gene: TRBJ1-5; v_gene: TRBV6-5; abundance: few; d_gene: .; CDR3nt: TGTGCCAGCAGTCCGACAGGCAATCAGCCCCAGCATTTT; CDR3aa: CASSPTGNQPQHF
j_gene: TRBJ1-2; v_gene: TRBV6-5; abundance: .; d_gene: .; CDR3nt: TGTGCCAGCAGTTACTCGAGAGAGACAGGACTAGGCTACACCTTC; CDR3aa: CASSYSRETGLGYTF
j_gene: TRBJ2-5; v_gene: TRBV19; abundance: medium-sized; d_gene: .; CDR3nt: TGTGCCAGTACCTCGGGCAAACTAAGAGAGACCCAGTACTTC; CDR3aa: CASTSGKLRETQYF
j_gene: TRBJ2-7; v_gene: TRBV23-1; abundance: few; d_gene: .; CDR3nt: TGCGCCAGCCCCGGTAGCGGGACAGGCTTTTACGAGCAGTACTTC; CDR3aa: CASPGSGTGFYEQYF
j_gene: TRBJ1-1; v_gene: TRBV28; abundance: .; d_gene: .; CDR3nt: TGTGCCAGCAGTTTCCGGAGAATGAACACTGAAGCTTTCTTT; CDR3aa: CASSFRRMNTEAFF
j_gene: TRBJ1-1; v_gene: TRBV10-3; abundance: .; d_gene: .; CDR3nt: TGTGCCATCAGTGAGGCAGGGTCAGATGAAGCTTTCTTT; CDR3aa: CAISEAGSDEAFF
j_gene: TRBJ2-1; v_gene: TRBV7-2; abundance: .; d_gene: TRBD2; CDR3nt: TGTGCCAGCACCGTTGGTAGCGGGAGTTACAATGAGCAGTTCTTC; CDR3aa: CASTVGSGSYNEQFF
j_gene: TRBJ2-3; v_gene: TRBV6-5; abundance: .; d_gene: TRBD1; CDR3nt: TGTGCCAGCAGTTTACGGACAGGGCCTCCCACAGATACGCAGTATTTT; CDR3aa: CASSLRTGPPTDTQYF
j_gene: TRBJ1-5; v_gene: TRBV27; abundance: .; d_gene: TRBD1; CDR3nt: TGTGCCAGCAGTTTACAGGGACAGCAGCCCCAGCATTTT; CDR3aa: CASSLQGQQPQHF
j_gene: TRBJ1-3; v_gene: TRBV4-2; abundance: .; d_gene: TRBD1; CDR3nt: TGTGCCAGCAGCCATGCCGGGACAGGGGGCGCTGGAAACACCATATATTTT; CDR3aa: CASSHAGTGGAGNTIYF
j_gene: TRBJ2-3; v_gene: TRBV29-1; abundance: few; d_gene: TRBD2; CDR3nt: TGCAGCGTTGAGGGGGGGGCAGATACGCAGTATTTT; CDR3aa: CSVEGGADTQYF
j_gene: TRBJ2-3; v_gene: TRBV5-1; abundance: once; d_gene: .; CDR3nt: TGCGCCAGCAGCTTGACTAGCCGCTCGGATACGCAGTATTTT; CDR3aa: CASSLTSRSDTQYF
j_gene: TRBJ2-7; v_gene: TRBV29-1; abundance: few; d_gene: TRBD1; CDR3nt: TGCAGCGCTATCAGACAGGGAGCCTACGAGCAGTACTTC; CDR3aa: CSAIRQGAYEQYF
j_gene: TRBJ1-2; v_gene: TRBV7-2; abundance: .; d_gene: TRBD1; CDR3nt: TGTGCCAGCAGCTTATTAGGACAGGGACGTGGCTACACCTTC; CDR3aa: CASSLLGQGRGYTF
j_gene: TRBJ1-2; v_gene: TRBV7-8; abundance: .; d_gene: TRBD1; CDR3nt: TGTGCCAGCAGCCCCGAGCCGGGACAGGGGGCGTACTATGGCTACACCTTC; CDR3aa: CASSPEPGQGAYYGYTF
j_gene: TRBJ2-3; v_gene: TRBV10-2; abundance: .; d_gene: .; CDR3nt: TGCGCCAGCAGTGGACTCTACAGCACAGATACGCAGTATTTT; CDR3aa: CASSGLYSTDTQYF
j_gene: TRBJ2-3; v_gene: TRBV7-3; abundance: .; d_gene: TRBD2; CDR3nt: TGTGCCAGCAGCTTCGGGGACTATCCCACAGATACGCAGTATTTT; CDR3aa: CASSFGDYPTDTQYF
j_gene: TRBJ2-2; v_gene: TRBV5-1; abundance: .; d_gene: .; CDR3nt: TGCGCCAGCAGCTTGGCCCTCCTAACCGGGGAGCTGTTTTTT; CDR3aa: CASSLALLTGELFF
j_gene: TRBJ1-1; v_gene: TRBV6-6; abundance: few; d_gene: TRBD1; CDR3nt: TGTGCCAGCAGTTCTAGGGACAGGGGATGGACTGAAGCTTTCTTT; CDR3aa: CASSSRDRGWTEAFF
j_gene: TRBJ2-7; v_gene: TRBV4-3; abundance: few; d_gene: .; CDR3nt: TGCGCCAGCAGCCATTGGGGCGAGCAGTACTTC; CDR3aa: CASSHWGEQYF
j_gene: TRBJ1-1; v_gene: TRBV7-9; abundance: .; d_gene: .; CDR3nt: TGTGCCAGCAGCTTAAGCCAGGGCGAAGCTTTCTTT; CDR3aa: CASSLSQGEAFF
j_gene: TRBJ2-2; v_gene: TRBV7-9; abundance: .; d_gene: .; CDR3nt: TGTGCCAGCAGCTTAGAGTTCGGGGAGCTGTTTTTT; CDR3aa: CASSLEFGELFF
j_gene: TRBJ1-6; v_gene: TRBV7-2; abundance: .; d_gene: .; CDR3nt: TGTGCCAGCAGTACAGGGTCCTATAATTCACCCCTCCACTTT; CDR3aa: CASSTGSYNSPLHF
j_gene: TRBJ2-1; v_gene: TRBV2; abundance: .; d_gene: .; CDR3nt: TGTGCCAGCAGCCAGCTCGGCGGTGAGCAGTTCTTC; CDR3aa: CASSQLGGEQFF
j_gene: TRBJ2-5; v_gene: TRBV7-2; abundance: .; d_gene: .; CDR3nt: TGTGCCAGCAGCCCTTTTGGGGCCCAAGAGACCCAGTACTTC; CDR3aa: CASSPFGAQETQYF
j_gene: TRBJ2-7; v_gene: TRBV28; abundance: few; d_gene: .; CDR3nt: TGTGCCATCTCCGCCGGGAGAGACGAGCAGTACTTC; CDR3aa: CAISAGRDEQYF
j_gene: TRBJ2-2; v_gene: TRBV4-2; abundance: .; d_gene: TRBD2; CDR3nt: TGTGCCAGCAGCCAAGTTAGCGGGAGAGCCGGGGAGCTGTTTTTT; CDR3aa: CASSQVSGRAGELFF
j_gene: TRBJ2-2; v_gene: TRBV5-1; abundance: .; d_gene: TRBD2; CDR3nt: TGCGCCAGCAGCTCCAGGACTAGCGGGGGTGCCGGGGAGCTGTTTTTT; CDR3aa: CASSSRTSGGAGELFF
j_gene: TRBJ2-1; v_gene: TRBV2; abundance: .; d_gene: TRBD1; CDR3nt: TGTGCCAGCCATGGACAGGCCTACAATGAGCAGTTCTTC; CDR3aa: CASHGQAYNEQFF
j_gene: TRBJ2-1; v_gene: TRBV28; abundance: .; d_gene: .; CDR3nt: TGTGCCAGCAGTCAGGGTGCCTACAATGAGCAGTTCTTC; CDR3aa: CASSQGAYNEQFF
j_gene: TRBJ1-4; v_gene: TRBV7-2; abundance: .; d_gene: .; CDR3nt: TGTGCCAGCAGCCGGACGGTCGCAACTAATGAAAAACTGTTTTTT; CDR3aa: CASSRTVATNEKLFF
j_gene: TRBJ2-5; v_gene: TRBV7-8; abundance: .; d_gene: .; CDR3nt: TGTGCCAGCAGCTTAGGCAGACTCTCAGAGACCCAGTACTTC; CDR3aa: CASSLGRLSETQYF
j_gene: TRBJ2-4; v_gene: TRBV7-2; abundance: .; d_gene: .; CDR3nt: TGTGCCAGCAGCTTAGTTTCGTGGACTGCCAAAAACATTCAGTACTTC; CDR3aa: CASSLVSWTAKNIQYF
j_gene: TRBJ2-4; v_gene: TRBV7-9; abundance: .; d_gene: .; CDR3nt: TGTGCCAGCAGCTTAGCGGGGGGCAAAAACATTCAGTACTTC; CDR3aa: CASSLAGGKNIQYF
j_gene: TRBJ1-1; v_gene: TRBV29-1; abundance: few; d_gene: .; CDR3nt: TGCAGCGCCCTGCCGGGGAACACTGAAGCTTTCTTT; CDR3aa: CSALPGNTEAFF
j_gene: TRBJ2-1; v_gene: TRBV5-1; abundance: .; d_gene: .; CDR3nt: TGCGCCAGCAGCCCGTATCCGGGACTTAAGCAGTTCTTC; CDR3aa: CASSPYPGLKQFF
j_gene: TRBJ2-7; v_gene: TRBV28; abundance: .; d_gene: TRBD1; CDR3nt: TGTGCCAGCAGCCGGACAGGGACGGGCTACGAGCAGTACTTC; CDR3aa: CASSRTGTGYEQYF
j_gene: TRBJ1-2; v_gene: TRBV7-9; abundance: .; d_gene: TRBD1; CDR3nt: TGTGCCAGCAGTTCTTTAGGGGGCGACTATGGCTACACCTTC; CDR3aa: CASSSLGGDYGYTF
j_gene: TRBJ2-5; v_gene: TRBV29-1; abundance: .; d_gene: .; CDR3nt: TGCAGCGCATCGAAGGCGGGCCAAGAGACCCAGTACTTC; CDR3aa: CSASKAGQETQYF
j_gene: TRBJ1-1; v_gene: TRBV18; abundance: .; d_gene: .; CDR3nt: TGTGCCAGCTCCCCGTGGGGGGCGATCACTGAAGCTTTCTTT; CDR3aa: CASSPWGAITEAFF
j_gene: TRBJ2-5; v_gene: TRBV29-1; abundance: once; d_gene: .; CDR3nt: TGCAGCGGGGGGAGGGGGATGGAGACCCAGTACTTC; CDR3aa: CSGGRGMETQYF
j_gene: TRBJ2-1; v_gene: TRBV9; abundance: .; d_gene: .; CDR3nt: TGTGCCAGCAGCGTAGTAGTGGGAAGCTCCTACAATGAGCAGTTCTTC; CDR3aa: CASSVVVGSSYNEQFF
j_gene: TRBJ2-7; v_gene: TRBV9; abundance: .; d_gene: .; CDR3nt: TGTGCCAGCAGCGTAGTGCCGGGGCCAGCCTACGAGCAGTACTTC; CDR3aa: CASSVVPGPAYEQYF
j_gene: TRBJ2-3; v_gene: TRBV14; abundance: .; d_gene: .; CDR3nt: TGTGCCAGCAGCCAGGGGAGCGGGTGGACAGATACGCAGTATTTT; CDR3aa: CASSQGSGWTDTQYF
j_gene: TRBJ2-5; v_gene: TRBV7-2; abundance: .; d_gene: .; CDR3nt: TGTGCCAGCAGCTTAGGGGGCCGGTTGGAGACCCAGTACTTC; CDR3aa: CASSLGGRLETQYF
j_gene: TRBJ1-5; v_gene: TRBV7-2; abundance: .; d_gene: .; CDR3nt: TGTGCCAGCAGCTTAAGTCATCAGCCCCAGCATTTT; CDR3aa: CASSLSHQPQHF
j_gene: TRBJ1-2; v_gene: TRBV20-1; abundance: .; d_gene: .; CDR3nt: TGCAGGCCCGGGGGATATGGCTACACCTTC; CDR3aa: CRPGGYGYTF
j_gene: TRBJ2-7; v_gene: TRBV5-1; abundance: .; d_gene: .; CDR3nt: TGCGCCAGCAGCTTGTCAGGGATCCCCTACGAGCAGTACTTC; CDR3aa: CASSLSGIPYEQYF
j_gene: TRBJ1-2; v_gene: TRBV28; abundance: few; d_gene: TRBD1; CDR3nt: TGTGCCAGCAGTCCGTCGGGACAGGTTTATGGCTACACCTTC; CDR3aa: CASSPSGQVYGYTF
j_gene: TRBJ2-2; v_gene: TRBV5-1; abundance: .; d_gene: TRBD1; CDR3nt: TGCGCCAGCAGCAGATGGGACAGGGGGCTAGAGTCCGGGGAGCTGTTTTTT; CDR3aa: CASSRWDRGLESGELFF
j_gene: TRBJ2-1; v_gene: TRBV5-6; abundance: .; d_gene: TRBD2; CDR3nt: TGTGCCAGCAGCCGACCCCGACTAGCGAACTCAAATGAGCAGTTCTTC; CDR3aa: CASSRPRLANSNEQFF
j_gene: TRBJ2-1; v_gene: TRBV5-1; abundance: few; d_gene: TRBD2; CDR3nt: TGCGCCAGCAGCCTCCCTAGCGGGGGTACTGCCTACAATGAGCAGTTCTTC; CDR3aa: CASSLPSGGTAYNEQFF
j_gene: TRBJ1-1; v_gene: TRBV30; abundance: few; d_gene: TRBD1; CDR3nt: TGTGCCTGGCTCCGGACAGGGAAGACTGAAGCTTTCTTT; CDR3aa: CAWLRTGKTEAFF
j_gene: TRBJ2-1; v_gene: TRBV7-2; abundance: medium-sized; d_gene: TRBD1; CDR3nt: TGTGCCAGCCGGGGGACAGGCAATGAGCAGTTCTTC; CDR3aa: CASRGTGNEQFF
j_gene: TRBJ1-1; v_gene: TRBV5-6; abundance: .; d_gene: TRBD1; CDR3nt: TGTGCCAGCAGCTTGGTGGTGACAGGGTACACTGAAGCTTTCTTT; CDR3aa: CASSLVVTGYTEAFF
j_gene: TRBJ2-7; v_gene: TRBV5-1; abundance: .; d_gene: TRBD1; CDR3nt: TGCGCCAGCAGCTCCTTCCTGGGGACAGCTGCCTACGAGCAGTACTTC; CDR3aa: CASSSFLGTAAYEQYF
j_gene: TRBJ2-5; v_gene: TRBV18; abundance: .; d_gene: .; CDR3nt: TGTGCCAGCTCGTCGGGCCCTCAAGAGACCCAGTACTTC; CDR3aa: CASSSGPQETQYF